The source of this T cell receptor (beta chain) is a study of cytomegalovirus exposure and HLA in healthy donors. The study's findings and limits: Later on, an analysis tied 15,000 to 20,000 TCR beta sequences to HLA alleles at 0.05 false discovery rate.

CDR3 size: 15 residues. Germline V gene sequence: CDR1 SGHRS, CDR2 YFSETQ. V lost 0 bases to trimming and J lost 7 bases, with 14 bases between them. With respect to this clone: Antigen specificity is unknown.

Researchers ran the PCR with 60 Vbeta and 13 Jbeta primers. The protocol was immunoSEQ multiplex PCR, while the TCRdb copy is restricted to in-frame clones and leaves out a portion. Of about 160,000 clones in the sample, roughly 85% are singletons; the top ten hold more than 8%. The sequencing input was PBMCs. The receptor was isolated from a male donor in good health and CMV-seropositive. This chain uses TRBV5-1 with TRBJ2-4; no clear D gene. As DNA, the CDR3 is TGCGCCAGCAGCTTGGCCGGTGGTACAGATAACATTCAGTACTTC. The encoded protein is CASSLAGGTDNIQYF.